Sequencing of this T cell receptor (beta chain) was carried out in a study of blood T cells in healthy people across ages. This clonotype was detected a few times. The antigen is unknown. Then a second PCR, running about 7 to 11 cycles, was carried out with a sample-barcoded 5' primer and a J-beta primer mix. TCRdb reprocessed the 5' RACE reads via MiXCR and lists one record per CDR3 protein. The table has around 1,700,000 distinct CDR3 sequences, approximately 30% seen once. Per the germline V gene, CDR1 is SEHNR and CDR2 is FQNEAQ (reference sequence). CDR3 length: 14 amino acids. With 3 bases clipped from V and 6 bases from J, the junction kept 7 bases outside the gene matches. The study's findings and limits: Diversity estimated from one million T cells was considered an underestimate.

This receptor was taken from a young woman in good health. The chain couples TRBV7-9 to TRBJ2-7; 8 bases map to TRBD1. The sequencing input was blood. This chain's CDR3 is CASSFGGQVVEQYF. CDR3 DNA sequence: TGTGCCAGCAGCTTTGGGGGACAGGTGGTCGAGCAGTACTTC.